This entry describes one T cell receptor (beta chain). The CDR3 length is 13 residues. With 3 bases removed from V and 7 bases from J, the gap between germline ends came to 12 bases. Germline CDR1 and CDR2: SGHVS and FNYEAQ. The data derive from a study of blood T cell repertoires in COVID-19. Assay used: immunoSEQ multiplex PCR; TCRdb lists only in-frame clones, some missing. The table records approximately 170,000 clones, about 90% of them present only once. The chain couples TRBV7-6 to TRBJ1-1; perhaps TRBD1 as D (5 bases). Input material: PBMCs or T cells enriched from blood (not recorded which). This clonotype was sampled from a woman younger than 30 who had recovered from COVID-19. In DNA form, the CDR3 reads TGTGCCAGCAGCTTCTCTAACCAGGGTGAAGCTTTCTTT. This codes for CASSFSNQGEAFF.